This entry lists 16 T cell receptor beta chains sequenced from one sample in a study of T cells after yellow fever vaccination. TCRdb analysed the 5' RACE reads with MiXCR anew, one entry per CDR3 protein. The data hold just under 600,000 distinct CDR3 sequences, with around an eighth observed a single time. Specimen: PBMCs, collected on the day of the yellow fever booster vaccination. Receptor source: a man younger than 40 who received the YFV17D yellow fever vaccine.

A few counts support this clonotype. This sequence joins TRBV7-2 and TRBJ1-2; 7 bases align to TRBD1. The CDR3 is made up of 15 amino acids. The V gene's germline CDR1 is SGHTA and CDR2 FQGNSA. Germline trimming cut 4 bases from V and 8 bases from J; bases unmatched to any gene: 13. CDR3 sequence reads: CASSYGVEGAGGYTF. The CDR3 bases are TGTGCCAGCAGCTACGGGGTTGAGGGGGCAGGCGGCTACACCTTC. The variable domain in full, completed from reference TRBV7-2 and TRBJ1-2, reads GAGVSQSPSNKVTEKGKDVELRCDPISGHTALYWYRQSLGQGLEFLIYFQGNSAPDKSGLPSDRFSAERTGGSVSTLTIQRTQQEDSAVYLCASSYGVEGAGGYTFGSGTRLTVV.

This clonotype was counted a few times. The genes are TRBV12-3 or TRBV12-4 and TRBJ1-6, with a weak D call TRBD1 (6 bases). The CDR3 runs 15 residues. The V end lost 6 bases, the J end lost 12 bases, and 21 bases lay between the germline ends. The CDR3 DNA reads as TGTGCCAGCAGGAGTGACTCCACAGGGACCGGACCCCTCCACTTT. The encoded protein is CASRSDSTGTGPLHF.

This chain links TRBV7-2 with TRBJ2-5, with no clear D. The CDR3 consists of 14 residues. Germline V CDR1 and CDR2: SGHTA, FQGNSA. V was shortened by 2 bases and J by 0 bases, with 7 bases between the two germline ends. The CDR3: CASSLQGHQETQYF. CDR3 DNA: TGTGCCAGCAGCTTACAAGGACACCAAGAGACCCAGTACTTC.

A few counts support this clonotype. The V and J genes are TRBV14 and TRBJ2-5; D gene unclear. With 3 bases removed from V and 2 bases from J, the gap between germline ends came to 7 bases. Looked up from germline, CDR1 is SGHDN and CDR2 is FVKESK. The CDR3 extends over 13 amino acids. This CDR3 is CASSHLLQETQYF. The CDR3 DNA reads as TGTGCCAGCAGCCACCTCCTTCAAGAGACCCAGTACTTC.

This clonotype was detected many times. This sequence joins TRBV20-1 and TRBJ2-3; D ambiguous. V was pared by 3 bases and J by 0 bases, with 13 bases between. The CDR3 runs to 15 residues. Germline V lookup: CDR1 DFQATT, CDR2 SNEGSKA (reference sequence). The CDR3 DNA follows: TGCAGTGCTAGGTCGTCAGAATCTAGCACAGATACGCAGTATTTT. This translates into CSARSSESSTDTQYF.

This clonotype came up a few times. The chain employs TRBV20-1 and TRBJ1-4, with D unclear. The V and J ends lost 5 bases and 3 bases respectively, with 13 bases between them. The germline V gene has CDR1 DFQATT and CDR2 SNEGSKA (reference sequence). This CDR3 comprises 14 residues. CDR3 nucleotide sequence: TGCAGTGCTCTTCGAGGACGGGCTAATGAAAAACTGTTTTTT. Translation gives CSALRGRANEKLFF.

This clonotype has more than one count but fewer than ten. The chain links TRBV20-1 to TRBJ2-2, with a possible D match to TRBD1 (5 bases). The germline V and J ends were trimmed by 6 bases and 4 bases, with 15 bases remaining between them. Germline V gene data show CDR1 as DFQATT and CDR2 as SNEGSKA (reference sequence). The CDR3 covers 14 residues. CDR3 sequence: CSATQAPGTGELFF. As DNA, the CDR3 is TGCAGTGCCACACAGGCTCCGGGCACCGGGGAGCTGTTTTTT.

This chain connects TRBV20-1 to TRBJ2-5, with D unclear. Germline CDR1 and CDR2: DFQATT and SNEGSKA (reference sequence). The CDR3 contains 12 residues. V shed 1 base and J shed 4 bases, with 7 bases lying between them. The CDR3 protein is CSARVGVETQYF. CDR3 sequence (DNA): TGCAGTGCTAGAGTTGGCGTAGAGACCCAGTACTTC.

This clonotype was seen a handful of times. The rearrangement uses TRBV11-2 and TRBJ2-3, with a weak D call TRBD2 (6 bases). Trimming removed 3 bases at V and 9 bases at J, with 16 bases between. CDR3 size: 14 residues. Germline CDR1 is SGHAT and CDR2 is FQNNGV. The CDR3 sequence is CASSLRDSLATQYF. For the CDR3, the DNA is TGTGCCAGCAGCTTGAGGGACTCCTTAGCAACGCAGTATTTT.

The chain uses TRBV4-3 and TRBJ2-7; unclear D gene. The CDR3 totals 15 residues. The ends were cut back, 1 base at V and 1 base at J, with 11 bases in the middle. The germline gives CDR1 LGHNA, CDR2 YSLEER. CDR3 region: CASSQVPLGSYEQYF. The CDR3 DNA reads as TGCGCCAGCAGCCAAGTTCCCCTGGGGTCCTACGAGCAGTACTTC.

V gene TRBV12-3 or TRBV12-4 combines with J gene TRBJ2-7; 8 nucleotides line up with TRBD2. The V segment lost 4 bases and the J segment 11 bases; nucleotides outside the gene matches: 7. The CDR3 is made up of 12 amino acids. The CDR3 protein is CASSSRTGGKYF. DNA of the CDR3: TGTGCCAGCAGTTCCCGGACGGGAGGGAAGTACTTC.

This clonotype occurred a few times. The J gene is TRBJ2-1, the V gene TRBV9, with D unclear. The CDR3 has 16 amino acids. V gave up 4 bases and J gave up 10 bases, with 24 bases separating them. Looked up from germline, CDR1 is SGDLS and CDR2 is YYNGEE. The CDR3 nucleotides read TGTGCCAGCAGCCCCTCGTCTGGCTCGGGCCCCAGGGAGCAGTTCTTC. It is translated as CASSPSSGSGPREQFF.

This clonotype came up a few times. V and J are TRBV28 and TRBJ2-6, with 12 bases that match TRBD2. The length of the CDR3 is 18 residues. The V gene end was trimmed by 8 bases and the J gene end by 1 base; junction bases not matched to a gene: 9. Germline assignment: CDR1 MDHEN and CDR2 SYDVKM. As DNA, the CDR3 is TGTGCCAGCGGGAGCGGACTAGCGGGAAAGTCTGGGGCCAACGTCCTGACTTTC. Its translation is CASGSGLAGKSGANVLTF.

This clonotype was counted many times. This chain uses TRBV7-6 with TRBJ2-7; TRBD2 agrees at 11 bases. The CDR3 is made up of 14 amino acids. V was clipped by 5 bases and J by 5 bases; unmatched bases: 5. In germline, CDR1 is SGHVS, CDR2 FNYEAQ. As DNA, the CDR3 is TGTGCCAGCAGCCTTAGCGGGAGGGCCCACGAGCAGTACTTC. It codes for CASSLSGRAHEQYF.

This clonotype was seen a few times. V gene TRBV12-3 or TRBV12-4 combines with J gene TRBJ2-3; D assignment may be TRBD1 or TRBD2 (6 bases each). V lost 6 bases and J 3 bases, leaving 16 bases between the germline ends. The CDR3 is 15 amino acids. The CDR3 sequence is CASSQGGFGTDTQYF. CDR3 nucleotides: TGTGCCAGCAGCCAAGGGGGGTTTGGAACAGATACGCAGTATTTT.

The CDR3 nucleotides are TGTGCCAGCAGCTTTAGCCTCGGGGGGACAGATACGCAGTATTTT. It codes for CASSFSLGGTDTQYF. The chain joins TRBV7-8 to TRBJ2-3, with TRBD2 matching 7 bases. The J segment lost 3 bases and the V segment lost 3 bases, leaving 6 bases of the junction unmatched. Per the germline V gene, CDR1 is SGHVS and CDR2 is FQNEAQ. The CDR3 has 15 amino acids.